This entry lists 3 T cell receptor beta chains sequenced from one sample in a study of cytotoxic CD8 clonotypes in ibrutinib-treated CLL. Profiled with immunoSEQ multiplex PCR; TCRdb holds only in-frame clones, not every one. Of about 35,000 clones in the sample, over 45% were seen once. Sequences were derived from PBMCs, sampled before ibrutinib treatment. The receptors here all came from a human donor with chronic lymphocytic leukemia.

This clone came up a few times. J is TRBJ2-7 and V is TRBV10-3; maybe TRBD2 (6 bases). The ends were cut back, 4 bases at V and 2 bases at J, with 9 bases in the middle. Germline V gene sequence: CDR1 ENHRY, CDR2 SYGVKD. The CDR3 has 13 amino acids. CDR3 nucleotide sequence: TGTGCCATCAGTGCAGGGACTCCCTACGAGCAGTACTTC. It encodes CAISAGTPYEQYF.

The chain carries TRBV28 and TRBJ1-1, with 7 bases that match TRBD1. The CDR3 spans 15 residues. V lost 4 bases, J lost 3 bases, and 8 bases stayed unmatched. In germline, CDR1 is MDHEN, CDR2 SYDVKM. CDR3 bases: TGTGCCAGCAGTTCTCCGTCCAGGGGGGACACTGAAGCTTTCTTT. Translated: CASSSPSRGDTEAFF.

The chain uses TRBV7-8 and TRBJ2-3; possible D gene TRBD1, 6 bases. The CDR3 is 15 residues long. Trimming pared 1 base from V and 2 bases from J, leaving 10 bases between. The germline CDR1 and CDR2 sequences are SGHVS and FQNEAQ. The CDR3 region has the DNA TGTGCCAGCAGCTTAGTTGGACAGAACACAGATACGCAGTATTTT. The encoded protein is CASSLVGQNTDTQYF.